This TCR beta chain appears in the sequencing data of a study of blood T cell repertoires in COVID-19 (dated by TCRdb to 2018 to 2020). Background on the whole study: Samples covering the acute and convalescent phases of COVID-19 were provided by collaborators in the United States, Italy and Spain. The material from the prospective study consisted of cDNA or gDNA derived from T cells, B-cell-depleted T cells, or PBMCs. The dataset comprised deeply sampled blood TCRbeta repertoires from subjects exposed to, actively infected with, or recovered from COVID-19. A freely available public database, intended as a resource for researchers studying the immune response to SARS-CoV-2, is where the repertoires were released. The samples were drawn from two sources: the first 160 participants of the ongoing ImmuneRACE study, and 950 to 1,500 subjects contributed by 6 global collaborators. A de-identified subject ID, COVID-19 status, age in years and sex were almost always included in the sample metadata. HLA class I and class II types, where available, came from metadata supplied by the sample provider rather than from assay-based typing.

Unmatched junction bases come to 8, with V trimmed by 5 bases and J by 5 bases. The CDR3 contains 15 residues, cysteine and phenylalanine counted. Only CDR3 DNA is held: 45 bases, read in frame from base 1. The germline V gene supplies CDR1 SGHNT and CDR2 YENEEA. TCRbeta CDR3 regions were amplified from genomic DNA by means of the immunoSEQ Assay, a bias-controlled multiplex PCR. Turning to the authors' computational methods: Within the assay, amplification of reference gene primers was used to estimate how many nucleated cells each sample contained. To quantify the absolute abundance of each unique TCRbeta CDR3 rearrangement, sequence reads were collapsed and filtered. For each sample, productive Simpson clonality was calculated as the square root of Simpson's diversity index over productive rearrangements. TCRdb obtained this table from immuneACCESS and retained in-frame rearrangements with V and J assigned. These tables miss some clones; where compared with another copy, unresolved V genes account for less than half of the shortfall, and the remainder is unexplained. V, J and clone size derive from that table, while D and trimming were established from the DNA sequence. In this sample the table shows approximately 170,000 clones, approximately 85% of which occur a single time. Of the sample, roughly 8.9% is held by the ten largest clones.

Overall study outcomes, separate from this receptor: The quantity of clinical and demographic metadata differed by source and by participant and was supplied without curation.

In the prospective study, participants were about 18 to 95 years old, resided in about 25 geographic areas of the United States, and were enrolled through a virtual design. In the prospective study, cohorts were assigned on the basis of participant-reported clinical history obtained from a screening survey and a study questionnaire. ImmuneRACE Cohort 3 recovered participants were defined by two consecutive negative NP/OP PCR tests, healthcare professional clearance, or symptom resolution. In the prospective study, mobile phlebotomists collected whole blood, serum and a nasopharyngeal or oropharyngeal swab from each participant. Over an approximately 2-month period, participants in the prospective study had the option of providing additional blood draws and questionnaires. Before DNA extraction, blood samples from the prospective study were shipped at room temperature or frozen. On this clone itself: The clone's antigen remains unknown. There are no base qualities to consult, and no much larger clone falls within one base.

The sequence was collected from a woman younger than 35 who had recovered from COVID-19. Source material: PBMCs or T cells enriched from blood (not recorded which). Recombination linked TRBV11-3 to TRBJ2-1; TRBD2 fits 8 bases in the junction. The CDR3 protein is CASSAPGLVDNEQFF. The DNA sequence reads TGTGCCAGCAGCGCACCGGGACTAGTCGACAATGAGCAGTTCTTC.